This TCR beta chain was recovered during a study of regulatory T cells in long-lasting Graves disease. The CDR3 sequence is 15 residues long. The V gene end was trimmed by 6 bases and the J gene end by 3 bases; junction bases not matched to a gene: 12. CDR1 SGHRS and CDR2 YFSETQ come from the germline V gene. Through Arm-PCR of CDR3 regions and iRepertoire HTBI primers, TCR beta libraries were built. TCRdb re-called the multiplex PCR reads with MiXCR, one entry per CDR3 protein. The sample consists of about 520,000 distinct CDR3 sequences, around 12% of them appearing once. The time point: newly diagnosed GD, antithyroid drugs for less than 3 months. Generation of the TCR library employed RNA extracted from PBMCs. There are many counts of this clonotype. These same data were also listed under a study on T cells in Graves' hyperthyroidism and ophthalmopathy. Per that paper: Exclusion of patients followed from uncontrolled infection, other autoimmune disease, pregnancy or lactation. In the first-round RT-PCR of the TCR CDR3, the HTBI primer set was used. Researchers found most expanded thyroid clonotypes above 0.001 in blood as well.

This TCR was recovered from a woman in her twenties or thirties with Graves disease. The sample was peripheral blood mononuclear cells (PBMCs), taken at new diagnosis, from a patient treated with antithyroid drugs. The chain is built from TRBV5-1 and TRBJ2-7, with 7 nucleotides matching TRBD1. The CDR3: CASKPSGTELYEQYF. The CDR3 DNA reads TGCGCCAGCAAACCTTCGGGGACAGAACTCTACGAGCAGTACTTC.